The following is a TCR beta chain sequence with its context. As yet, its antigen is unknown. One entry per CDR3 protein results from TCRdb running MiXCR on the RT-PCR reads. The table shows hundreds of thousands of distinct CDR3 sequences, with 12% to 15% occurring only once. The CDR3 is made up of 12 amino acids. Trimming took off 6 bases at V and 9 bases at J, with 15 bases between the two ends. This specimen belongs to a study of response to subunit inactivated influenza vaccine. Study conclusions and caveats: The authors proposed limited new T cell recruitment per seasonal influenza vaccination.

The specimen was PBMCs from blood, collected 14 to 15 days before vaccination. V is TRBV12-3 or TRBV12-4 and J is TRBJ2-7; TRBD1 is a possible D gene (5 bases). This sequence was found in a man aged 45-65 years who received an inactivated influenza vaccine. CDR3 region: CASSPGLTGQYF. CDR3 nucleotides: TGTGCCAGCAGCCCCGGCCTCACAGGGCAGTACTTC.